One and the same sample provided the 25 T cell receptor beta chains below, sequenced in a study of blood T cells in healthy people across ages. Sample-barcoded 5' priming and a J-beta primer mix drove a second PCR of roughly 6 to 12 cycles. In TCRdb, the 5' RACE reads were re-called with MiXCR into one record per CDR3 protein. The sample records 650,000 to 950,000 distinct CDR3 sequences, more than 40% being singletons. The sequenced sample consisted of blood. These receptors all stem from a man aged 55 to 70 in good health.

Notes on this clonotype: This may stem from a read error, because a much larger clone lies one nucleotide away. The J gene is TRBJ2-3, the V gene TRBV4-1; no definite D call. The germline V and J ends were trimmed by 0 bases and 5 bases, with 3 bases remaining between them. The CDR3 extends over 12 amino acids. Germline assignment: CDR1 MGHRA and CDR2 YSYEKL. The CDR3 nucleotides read TGCGCCAGCAGCCAAGAGGAAGATACGCAGTATTTT. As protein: CASSQEEDTQYF.

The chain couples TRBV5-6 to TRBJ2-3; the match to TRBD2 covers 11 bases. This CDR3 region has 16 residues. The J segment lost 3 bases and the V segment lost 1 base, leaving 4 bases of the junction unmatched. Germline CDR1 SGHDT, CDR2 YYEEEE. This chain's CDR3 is CASSLFSGGVTDTQYF. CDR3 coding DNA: TGTGCCAGCAGCTTGTTTAGCGGGGGGGTAACAGATACGCAGTATTTT.

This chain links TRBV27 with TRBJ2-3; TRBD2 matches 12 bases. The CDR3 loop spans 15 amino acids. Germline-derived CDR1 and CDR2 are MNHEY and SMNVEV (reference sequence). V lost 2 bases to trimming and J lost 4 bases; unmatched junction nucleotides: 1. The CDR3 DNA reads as TGTGCCAGCAGTTTACGACTAGCGGGGGCAGATACGCAGTATTTT. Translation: CASSLRLAGADTQYF.

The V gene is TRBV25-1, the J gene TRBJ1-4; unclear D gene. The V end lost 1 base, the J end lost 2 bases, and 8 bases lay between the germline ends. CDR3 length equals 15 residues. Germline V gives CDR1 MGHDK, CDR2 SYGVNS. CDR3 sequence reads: CASSEFRGTNEKLFF. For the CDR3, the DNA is TGTGCCAGCAGTGAATTCCGAGGGACTAATGAAAAACTGTTTTTT.

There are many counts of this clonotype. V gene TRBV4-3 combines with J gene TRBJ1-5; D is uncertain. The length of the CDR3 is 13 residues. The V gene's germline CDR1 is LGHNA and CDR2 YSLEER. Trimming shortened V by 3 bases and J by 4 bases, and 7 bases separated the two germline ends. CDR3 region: CASSHGENQPQHF. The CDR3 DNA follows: TGCGCCAGCAGCCACGGGGAGAATCAGCCCCAGCATTTT.

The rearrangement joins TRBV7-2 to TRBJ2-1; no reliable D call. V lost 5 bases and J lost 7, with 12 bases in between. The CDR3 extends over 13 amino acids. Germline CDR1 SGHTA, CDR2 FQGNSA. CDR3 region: CASSLLRTNEQFF. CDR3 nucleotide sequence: TGTGCCAGCAGCCTACTCCGGACGAATGAGCAGTTCTTC.

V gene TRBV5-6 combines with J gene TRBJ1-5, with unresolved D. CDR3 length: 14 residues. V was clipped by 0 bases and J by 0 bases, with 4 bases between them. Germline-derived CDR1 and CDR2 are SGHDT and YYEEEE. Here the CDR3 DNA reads TGTGCCAGCAGCTTGGTCAGTAGCAATCAGCCCCAGCATTTT. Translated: CASSLVSSNQPQHF. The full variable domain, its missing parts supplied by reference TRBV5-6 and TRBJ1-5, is DAGVTQSPTHLIKTRGQQVTLRCSPKSGHDTVSWYQQALGQGPQFIFQYYEEEERQRGNFPDRFSGHQFPNYSSELNVNALLLGDSALYLCASSLVSSNQPQHFGDGTRLSIL.

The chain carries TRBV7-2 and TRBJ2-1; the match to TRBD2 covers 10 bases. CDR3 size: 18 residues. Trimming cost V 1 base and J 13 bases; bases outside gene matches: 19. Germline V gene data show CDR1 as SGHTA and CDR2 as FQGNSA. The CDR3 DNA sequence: TGTGCCAGCAGCTTAGGTTCGAGCGGGGGGGCGAGTCGGGAGACCCAGTTCTTC. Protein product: CASSLGSSGGASRETQFF.

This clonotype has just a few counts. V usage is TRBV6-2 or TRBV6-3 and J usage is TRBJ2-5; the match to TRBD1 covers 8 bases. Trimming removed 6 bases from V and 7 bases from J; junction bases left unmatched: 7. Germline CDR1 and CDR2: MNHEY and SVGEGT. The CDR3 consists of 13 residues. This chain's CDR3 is CASRWGQEATQYF. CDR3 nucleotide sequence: TGTGCCAGCAGGTGGGGACAGGAAGCGACCCAGTACTTC.

DNA of the CDR3: TGCAGTGCTAGACCACTAGCGGGGTCCTACGAGCAGTACTTC. This sequence encodes CSARPLAGSYEQYF. This sequence joins TRBV20-1 and TRBJ2-5; 10 bases agree with TRBD2. TRBJ2-7 matches the DNA end more closely, so the J call is doubtful. The germline V gene has CDR1 DFQATT and CDR2 SNEGSKA (reference sequence). The CDR3 sequence is 14 residues long.

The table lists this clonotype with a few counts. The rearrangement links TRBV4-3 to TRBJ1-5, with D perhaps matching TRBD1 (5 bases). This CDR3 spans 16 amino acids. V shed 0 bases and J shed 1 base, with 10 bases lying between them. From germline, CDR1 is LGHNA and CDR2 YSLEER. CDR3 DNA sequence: TGCGCCAGCAGCCAAGAAAGGGGTTCAAGCAATCAGCCCCAGCATTTT. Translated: CASSQERGSSNQPQHF.

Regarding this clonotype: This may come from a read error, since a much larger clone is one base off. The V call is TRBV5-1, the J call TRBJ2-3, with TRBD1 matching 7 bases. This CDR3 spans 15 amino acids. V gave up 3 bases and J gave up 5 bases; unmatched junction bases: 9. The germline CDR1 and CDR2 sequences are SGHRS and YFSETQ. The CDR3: CASSSPDRTIDTQYF. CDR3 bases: TGCGCCAGCAGCTCCCCGGACAGGACCATAGATACGCAGTATTTT.

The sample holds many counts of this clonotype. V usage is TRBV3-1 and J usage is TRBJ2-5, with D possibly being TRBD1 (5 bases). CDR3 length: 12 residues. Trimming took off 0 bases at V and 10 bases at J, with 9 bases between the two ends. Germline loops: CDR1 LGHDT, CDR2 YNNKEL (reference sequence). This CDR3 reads CASSQEQGFQYF. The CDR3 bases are TGTGCCAGCAGCCAAGAGCAGGGATTCCAGTACTTC.

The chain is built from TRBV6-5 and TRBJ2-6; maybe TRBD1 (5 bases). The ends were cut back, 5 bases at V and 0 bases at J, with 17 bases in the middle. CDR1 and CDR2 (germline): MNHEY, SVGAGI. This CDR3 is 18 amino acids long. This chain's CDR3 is CASSTPDNRGSGANVLTF. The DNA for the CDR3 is TGTGCCAGCAGTACTCCGGACAACCGCGGCTCTGGGGCCAACGTCCTGACTTTC.

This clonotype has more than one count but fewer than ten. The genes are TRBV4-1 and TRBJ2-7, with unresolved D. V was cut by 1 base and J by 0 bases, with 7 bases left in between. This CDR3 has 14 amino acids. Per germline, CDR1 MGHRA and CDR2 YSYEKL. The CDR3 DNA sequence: TGCGCCAGCAGCCAAGGCGACTTCTCCTACGAGCAGTACTTC. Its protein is CASSQGDFSYEQYF.

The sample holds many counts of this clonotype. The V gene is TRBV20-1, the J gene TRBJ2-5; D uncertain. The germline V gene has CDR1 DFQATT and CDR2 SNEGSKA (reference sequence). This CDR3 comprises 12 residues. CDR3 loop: CSASASLETQYF. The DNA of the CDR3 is TGCAGCGCCTCAGCTAGTCTCGAGACCCAGTACTTC.

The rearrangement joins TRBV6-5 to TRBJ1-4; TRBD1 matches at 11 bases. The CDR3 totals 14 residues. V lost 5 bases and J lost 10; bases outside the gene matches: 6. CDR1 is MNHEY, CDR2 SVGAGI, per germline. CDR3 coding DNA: TGTGCCAGCAGTACTGGGACAGGGGGAGGAAAACTGTTTTTT. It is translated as CASSTGTGGGKLFF.

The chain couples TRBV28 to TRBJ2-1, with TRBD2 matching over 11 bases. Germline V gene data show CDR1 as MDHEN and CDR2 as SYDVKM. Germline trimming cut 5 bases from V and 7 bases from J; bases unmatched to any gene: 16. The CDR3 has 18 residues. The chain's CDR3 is CASSHPTRLAGIGNEQFF. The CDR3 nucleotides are TGTGCCAGCAGTCACCCCACGAGACTAGCGGGGATCGGTAATGAGCAGTTCTTC.

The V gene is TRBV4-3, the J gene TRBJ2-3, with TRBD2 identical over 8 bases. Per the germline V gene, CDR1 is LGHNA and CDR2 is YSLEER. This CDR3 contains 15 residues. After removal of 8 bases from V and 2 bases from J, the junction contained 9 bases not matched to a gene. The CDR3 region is CASASGGPITDTQYF. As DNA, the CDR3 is TGCGCCAGCGCAAGCGGGGGCCCGATCACAGATACGCAGTATTTT.

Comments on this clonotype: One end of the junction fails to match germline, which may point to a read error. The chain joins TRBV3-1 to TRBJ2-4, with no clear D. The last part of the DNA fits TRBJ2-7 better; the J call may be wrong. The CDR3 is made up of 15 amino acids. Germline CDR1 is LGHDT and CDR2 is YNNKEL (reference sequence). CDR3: CVSSRKLSPLYEQYF. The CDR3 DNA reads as TGTGTCAGCAGCCGGAAGCTTTCTCCCCTCTACGAGCAGTACTTC.

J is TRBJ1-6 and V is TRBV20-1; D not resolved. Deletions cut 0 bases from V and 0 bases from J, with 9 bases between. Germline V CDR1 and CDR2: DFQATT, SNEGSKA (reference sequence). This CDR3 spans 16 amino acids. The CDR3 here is CSARDLASSYNSPLHF. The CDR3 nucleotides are TGCAGTGCTAGAGATTTAGCATCCTCCTATAATTCACCCCTCCACTTT.

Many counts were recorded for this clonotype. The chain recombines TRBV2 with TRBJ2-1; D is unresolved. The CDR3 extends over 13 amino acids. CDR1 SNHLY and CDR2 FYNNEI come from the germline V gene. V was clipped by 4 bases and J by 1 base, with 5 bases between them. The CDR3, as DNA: TGTGCCAGCAGTGTCAGGTCCTACAATGAGCAGTTCTTC. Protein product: CASSVRSYNEQFF.

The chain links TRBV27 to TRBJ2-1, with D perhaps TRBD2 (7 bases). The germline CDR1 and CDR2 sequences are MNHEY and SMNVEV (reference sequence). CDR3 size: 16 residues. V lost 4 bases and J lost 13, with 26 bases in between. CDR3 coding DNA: TGTGCCAGCAGTTCCAGGACTAGTAGGGGACAAGAGACCCAGTTCTTC. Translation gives CASSSRTSRGQETQFF.

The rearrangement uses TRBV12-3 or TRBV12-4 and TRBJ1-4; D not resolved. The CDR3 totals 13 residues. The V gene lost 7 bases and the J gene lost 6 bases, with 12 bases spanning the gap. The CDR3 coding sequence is TGTGCCAGCACTTGGCAAATCGATGAAAAACTGTTTTTT. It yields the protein CASTWQIDEKLFF.

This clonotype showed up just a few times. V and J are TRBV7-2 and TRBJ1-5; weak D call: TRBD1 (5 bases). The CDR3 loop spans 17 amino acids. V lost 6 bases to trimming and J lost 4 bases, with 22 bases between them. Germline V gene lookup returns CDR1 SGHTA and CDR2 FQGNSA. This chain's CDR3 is CASRKDAGQEWNQPQHF. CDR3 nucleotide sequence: TGTGCCAGCAGAAAGGACGCAGGGCAAGAGTGGAATCAGCCCCAGCATTTT.